The next 15 T cell receptor beta chains were all read from a single sample in a study of cytomegalovirus exposure and HLA in healthy donors. In the PCR, 60 Vbeta and 13 Jbeta primers were used. TCRdb's table, derived via immunoSEQ multiplex PCR, lists solely in-frame clones and lacks some. The repertoire has over 150,000 clones, nearly 80% of them found once; the top ten carry about 13%. Source material: PBMCs. These receptors were obtained from a man younger than 40 in good health and CMV-seropositive.

The chain employs TRBV28 and TRBJ1-1, with no clear D. The germline gives CDR1 MDHEN, CDR2 SYDVKM. Trimming removed 2 bases from V and 5 bases from J, with 12 bases in between. The CDR3 has 14 amino acids. As DNA, the CDR3 is TGTGCCAGCAGTTTAACGGGTAGTAGGACTGAAGCTTTCTTT. Its protein is CASSLTGSRTEAFF.

V and J are TRBV6-1 and TRBJ1-4; TRBD1 matches 8 bases. Trimming took 3 bases from V and 5 from J; bases not matched to a gene: 2. The germline gives CDR1 MNHNS, CDR2 SASEGT. CDR3 size: 14 residues. The CDR3 DNA follows: TGTGCCAGCAGTGAGGGACAGGCGAATGAAAAACTGTTTTTT. This gives the protein CASSEGQANEKLFF.

Only a few counts were recorded for this clone. The chain recombines TRBV5-4 with TRBJ2-1, with a possible D match to TRBD1 (5 bases). The CDR3 sequence is 14 residues long. From germline, CDR1 is SGHNT and CDR2 YYREEE (reference sequence). V shed 4 bases and J shed 4 bases, with 12 bases lying between them. The CDR3 protein is CASSPVRGYNEQFF. Here the CDR3 DNA reads TGTGCCAGCAGCCCTGTTAGGGGATACAATGAGCAGTTCTTC.

The V gene is TRBV7-2, the J gene TRBJ1-4; D is ambiguous. The V end was cut by 2 bases, the J end by 7 bases, with 5 bases between. The germline V gene encodes CDR1 SGHTA and CDR2 FQGNSA. The CDR3 is 12 amino acids. The CDR3 DNA sequence: TGTGCCAGCAGCTTAAATCGTGAAAAACTGTTTTTT. This translates into CASSLNREKLFF.

This sequence joins TRBV30 and TRBJ2-6; D remains ambiguous. The CDR3 is 11 amino acids. Germline CDR1 and CDR2: GTSNPN and SVGIG (reference sequence). The V gene lost 6 bases and the J gene lost 3 bases, with 3 bases spanning the gap. The chain's CDR3 is CACRGANVLTF. CDR3 DNA sequence: TGTGCCTGCCGTGGGGCCAACGTCCTGACTTTC.

V usage is TRBV25-1 and J usage is TRBJ1-6, with 7 bases fitting TRBD1. The CDR3 covers 17 residues. V lost 1 base to trimming and J lost 1 base; unmatched junction nucleotides: 4. Germline V gene lookup returns CDR1 MGHDK and CDR2 SYGVNS. The CDR3 reads CASSESKGASYNSPLHF. CDR3 sequence (DNA): TGTGCCAGCAGTGAATCAAAGGGGGCTTCCTATAATTCACCCCTCCACTTT.

The table lists this clone with a count of one. The chain employs TRBV19 and TRBJ2-3; 10 positions agree with TRBD2. The junction had 7 bases not matched to a gene; V was cut back by 8 bases and J by 5 bases. Germline V CDR1 and CDR2: LNHDA, SQIVND (reference sequence). This CDR3 region has 14 residues. As DNA, the CDR3 is TGTGCCAGTTCAAGCGGGAGGGGGAAAGATACGCAGTATTTT. Encoded protein: CASSSGRGKDTQYF.

The V call is TRBV7-2, the J call TRBJ2-1, with a possible D match to TRBD1 (5 bases). Germline CDR1 SGHTA, CDR2 FQGNSA. Trimming pared 3 bases from V and 4 bases from J, leaving 7 bases between. This CDR3 is built from 13 residues. The CDR3 region is CASSFSGYNEQFF. The CDR3 nucleotides are TGTGCCAGCAGCTTTTCAGGGTACAATGAGCAGTTCTTC.

The chain has TRBV7-9 and TRBJ2-1, with D possibly being TRBD2 (5 bases). The ends were cut back, 1 base at V and 3 bases at J, with 13 bases in the middle. Germline CDR1 SEHNR, CDR2 FQNEAQ (reference sequence). This CDR3 has 16 amino acids. The CDR3 loop reads CASSLGGRTHYNEQFF. The CDR3 DNA reads as TGTGCCAGCAGCTTAGGCGGCAGGACTCACTACAATGAGCAGTTCTTC.

V and J are TRBV7-9 and TRBJ2-1, with 9 bases lining up with TRBD1. CDR3 length: 15 residues. CDR1 and CDR2 from the germline V gene are SEHNR and FQNEAQ (reference sequence). V lost 5 bases and J lost 9; bases outside the gene matches: 11. CDR3 protein: CASSPLDRGYAEQFF. CDR3 DNA: TGTGCCAGCAGCCCGCTGGACAGGGGTTATGCTGAGCAGTTCTTC.

In this sample, this clone turned up a few times. V and J are TRBV27 and TRBJ2-5, with 8 bases matching TRBD2. Germline V CDR1 and CDR2: MNHEY, SMNVEV (reference sequence). The CDR3 is made up of 15 amino acids. V was pared by 5 bases and J by 5 bases, with 10 bases of the junction left unmatched. Here the CDR3 reads CASSTGAGARETQYF. CDR3 bases: TGTGCCAGCAGTACCGGAGCGGGAGCGAGGGAGACCCAGTACTTC.

The chain employs TRBV19 and TRBJ1-5; D is unresolved. Germline values: CDR1 LNHDA, CDR2 SQIVND (reference sequence). The ends were cut back, 5 bases at V and 4 bases at J, with 6 bases in the middle. This CDR3 comprises 12 residues. CDR3: CASSFTNQPQHF. DNA for the CDR3: TGTGCCAGTAGTTTCACAAATCAGCCCCAGCATTTT.

The J gene is TRBJ1-5, the V gene TRBV28; 7 positions agree with TRBD1. J was trimmed by 4 bases and V by 7 bases; bases with no gene match: 13. The CDR3 contains 16 residues. Germline V gene sequence: CDR1 MDHEN, CDR2 SYDVKM. The CDR3 is CASTLYRDRLNQPQHF. DNA of the CDR3: TGTGCCAGCACCCTTTACCGGGACAGACTAAATCAGCCCCAGCATTTT.

The chain is built from TRBV10-3 and TRBJ1-1; the D gene is possibly TRBD1 (6 bases). Germline V gene sequence: CDR1 ENHRY, CDR2 SYGVKD. With 9 bases removed from V and 2 bases from J, the gap between germline ends came to 10 bases. The length of the CDR3 is 12 residues. The CDR3 nucleotides read TGTGCCATTGGACAGTTAAACACTGAAGCTTTCTTT. This encodes CAIGQLNTEAFF.

This clone was recorded a few times. The chain links TRBV10-2 to TRBJ2-7; 9 bases match TRBD2. The trim removed 8 bases at V and 0 bases at J, leaving 11 bases unmatched. The germline gives CDR1 WSHSY, CDR2 SAAADI. The CDR3 totals 16 residues. The CDR3 bases are TGCGCCAGCCGAAGAGCGGGAGGTTCGAGCTCCTACGAGCAGTACTTC. It specifies CASRRAGGSSSYEQYF.